This T cell receptor beta chain was captured in a study of T cell responses to AZD1222 COVID-19 vaccine (dated by TCRdb to about 2021). For context, the study as a whole: AZD1222 recipients given second doses at about 4 weeks or at about 12 weeks were pooled, since spike-specific TCR depth and breadth were not found to differ between the two schedules. A total of 230 to 250 trial participants underwent TCR sequencing, of whom 200 to 220 had received two doses of AZD1222 and 26 had received two doses of the MenACWY control vaccine. Trial participants were enrolled by age into subgroups of 18-55, 56-69 and 70-plus years, and roughly 150, 30 and 60 TCR-sequenced participants, respectively, were included in these subgroups. Paper-wide results and their limitations: Reportedly, close to half of the unique spike-specific TCRs recognized epitopes lying outside the regions that are mutated in the B.1.351 and B.1.1.7 variants. Vaccine-associated CD4 TCRs spanned the whole spike protein, with dominant responses in regions 160-218 and 743-854. In the small 56-69-year group, the increase in depth fell short of significance, most likely because of low power. Spike-specific TCR breadth and depth rose significantly after two AZD1222 doses compared with day 0 and with MenACWY recipients. Participants were mostly white British and included more females than males, and it was suggested by the authors that clonal diversity may have been underestimated. Only a handful of AZD1222 recipients were SARS-CoV-2 seropositive at baseline, limiting conclusions about previously exposed vaccinees. Because no day 14 peak-response samples were available, repertoires were characterized only after the peak T cell response.

The CDR3 covers 18 residues, taking in both the cysteine and the phenylalanine. The sequence is cut down to CDR3 DNA, 54 bases in frame from base 1. V sheds 0 bases and J sheds 2 bases, leaving 17 bases between their ends. Via the germline V gene, CDR1 is MNHEY and CDR2 SVGEGT. As to this clone: No antigen is known for it. No base quality values were provided; no much bigger clone lies one nucleotide off.

Read against the paper, the sample's time point label means: baseline before first vaccination. Samples from vaccinated people were obtained from the UK trials COV001 and COV002, which included a single-blind randomized controlled phase 2/3 trial of AZD1222 (ChAdOx1 nCoV-19) in healthy adults. Trial participant PBMC samples were collected at day 0 and day 28 after the second dose for TCRbeta chain sequencing. The CDR3 regions of human TCRbeta chains were analyzed by immunosequencing. As for the authors' bioinformatics: TCRs in the repertoires were compared against a reference library of SARS-CoV-2-specific TCRs that had been generated with the MIRA antigen-specificity platform. Breadth was defined as the fraction of unique TCRs that were SARS-CoV-2-associated. Depth was defined as the fraction of total T cells that were SARS-CoV-2-associated. Using the MIRA data, every spike-specific TCR was mapped to the spike region that the TCR reacted to and assigned to either a CD4 or a CD8 class. Log10-transformed breadth and depth values were compared by one-way ANOVA with Sidak's multiple comparisons tests. This immuneACCESS table, as held by TCRdb, lists in-frame sequences with V and J called but not all clones. Of the missing ones, under half trace to an unresolved V gene in checked studies; the others have no known cause. That table gives V, J and clone size, and the DNA gave D and trimming. Recorded for this sample are approximately 90,000 clones; about 90% of them occurred a single time. The top ten clones comprise around 8% of the sample.

The rearrangement combines TRBV6-2 or TRBV6-3 with TRBJ2-1; the D gene is tentatively TRBD1 or TRBD2, each matching 5 bases. This TCR was recovered from an adult in good health. The sample here was peripheral blood, taken on day 0 of AZD1222 vaccination. The nucleotide sequence is given as TGTGCCAGCAGTTACTCTTTAAGCGGAAGGGGCGCCTACAATGAGCAGTTCTTC. Its protein product is CASSYSLSGRGAYNEQFF.